This paragraph reports one T cell receptor beta chain. The antigen remains unidentified. CDR1 SGHTA and CDR2 FQGNSA come from the germline V gene. The CDR3 consists of 14 residues. Between the trimmed V and J ends, which lost 1 base and 4 bases, there was a span of 8 bases. This record belongs to a study of T cells in Graves' hyperthyroidism and ophthalmopathy. RNA transcripts served as the template for amplifying TCR beta CDR3 regions. HTBI primers were employed in a first-round RT-PCR of the TCR CDR3. TCRdb reanalysed the multiplex PCR reads using MiXCR and keeps one entry per CDR3 protein. This sample has approximately 300,000 distinct CDR3 sequences; about a sixth occur once, and the top ten carry around 58%. Findings and limits, study-wide: The model forecast ophthalmopathy, anticipating it by a median roughly 6.3 months before onset. A 13 V-J model separated ophthalmopathy from stable hyperthyroidism.

The receptor comes from a woman aged 55-69 years with Graves' ophthalmopathy. Input material: blood. The V gene is TRBV7-2, the J gene TRBJ1-5; no clear D gene. The CDR3 here is CASSLGTPNQPQHF. In nucleotides, the CDR3 is TGTGCCAGCAGCTTAGGTACGCCGAATCAGCCCCAGCATTTT.